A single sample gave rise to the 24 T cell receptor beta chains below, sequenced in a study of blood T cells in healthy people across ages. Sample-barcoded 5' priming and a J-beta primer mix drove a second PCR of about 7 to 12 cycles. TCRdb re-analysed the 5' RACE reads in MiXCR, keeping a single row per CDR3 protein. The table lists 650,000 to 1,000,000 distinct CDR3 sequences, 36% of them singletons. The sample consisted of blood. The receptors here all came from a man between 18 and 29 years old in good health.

The CDR3 DNA is TGCAGTGCTTCGGACTCAGACACTGAAGCTTTCTTT. Amino acids: CSASDSDTEAFF. The V gene is TRBV20-1, the J gene TRBJ1-1; no clear D gene. V was pared by 5 bases and J by 3 bases, with 10 bases between. Germline CDR1 is DFQATT and CDR2 is SNEGSKA (reference sequence). The CDR3 sequence is 12 residues long.

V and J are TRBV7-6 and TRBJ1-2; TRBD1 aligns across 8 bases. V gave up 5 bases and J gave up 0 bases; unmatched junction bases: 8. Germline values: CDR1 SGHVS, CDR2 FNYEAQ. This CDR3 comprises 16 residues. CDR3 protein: CASSPRQGNPNYGYTF. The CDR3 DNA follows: TGTGCCAGCAGCCCGCGACAGGGGAATCCTAACTATGGCTACACCTTC.

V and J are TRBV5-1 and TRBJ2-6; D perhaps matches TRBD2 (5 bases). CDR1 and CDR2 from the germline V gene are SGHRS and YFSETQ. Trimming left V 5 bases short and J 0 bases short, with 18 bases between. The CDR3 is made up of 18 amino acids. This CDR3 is CASRERTPPLSGANVLTF. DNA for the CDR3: TGCGCCAGCAGAGAAAGGACTCCCCCGCTCTCTGGGGCCAACGTCCTGACTTTC.

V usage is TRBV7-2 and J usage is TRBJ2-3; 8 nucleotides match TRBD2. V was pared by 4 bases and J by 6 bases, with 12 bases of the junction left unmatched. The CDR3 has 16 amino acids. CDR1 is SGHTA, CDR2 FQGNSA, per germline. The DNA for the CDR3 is TGTGCCAGCAGCTCTTCAATAGCGGGGTTAGGCGATACGCAGTATTTT. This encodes CASSSSIAGLGDTQYF.

CDR3 bases: TGCGCCAGCAGCTCGAAGGACTATAAAGGCGATGAGCAGTTCTTC. It is translated as CASSSKDYKGDEQFF. The rearrangement uses TRBV5-1 and TRBJ2-1; possible D gene TRBD2, 6 bases. This CDR3 contains 15 residues. Trimming pared 3 bases from V and 8 bases from J, leaving 18 bases between. CDR1 is SGHRS and CDR2 is YFSETQ in the germline V gene.

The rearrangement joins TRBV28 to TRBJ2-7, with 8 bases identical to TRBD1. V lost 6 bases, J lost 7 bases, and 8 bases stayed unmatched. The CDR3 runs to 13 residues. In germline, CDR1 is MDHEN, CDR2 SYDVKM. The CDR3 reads CASRRTGGNEQYF. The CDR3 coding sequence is TGTGCCAGCAGACGCACAGGGGGGAATGAGCAGTACTTC.

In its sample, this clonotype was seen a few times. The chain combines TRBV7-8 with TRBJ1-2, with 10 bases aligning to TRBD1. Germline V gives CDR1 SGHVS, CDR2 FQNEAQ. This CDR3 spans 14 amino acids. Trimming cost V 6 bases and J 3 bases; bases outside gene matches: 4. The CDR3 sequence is CASRSGQGYYGYTF. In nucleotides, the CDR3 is TGTGCCAGCAGGTCGGGACAGGGGTACTATGGCTACACCTTC.

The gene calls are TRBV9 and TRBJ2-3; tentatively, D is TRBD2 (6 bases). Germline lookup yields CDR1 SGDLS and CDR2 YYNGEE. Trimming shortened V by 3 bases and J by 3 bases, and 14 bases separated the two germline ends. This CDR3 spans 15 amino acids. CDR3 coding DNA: TGTGCCAGCAGCGCCGAACGGGGGAAGACAGATACGCAGTATTTT. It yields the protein CASSAERGKTDTQYF. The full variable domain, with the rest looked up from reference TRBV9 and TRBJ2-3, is DSGVTQTPKHLITATGQRVTLRCSPRSGDLSVYWYQQSLDQGLQFLIQYYNGEERAKGNILERFSAQQFPDLHSELNLSSLELGDSALYFCASSAERGKTDTQYFGPGTRLTVL.

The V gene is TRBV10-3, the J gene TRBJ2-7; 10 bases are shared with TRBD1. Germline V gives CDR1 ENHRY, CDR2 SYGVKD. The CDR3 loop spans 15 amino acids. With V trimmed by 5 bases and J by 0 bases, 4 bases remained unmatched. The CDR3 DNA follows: TGTGCCATCAGTTCGGACAGGGGGTCCTCCTACGAGCAGTACTTC. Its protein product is CAISSDRGSSYEQYF.

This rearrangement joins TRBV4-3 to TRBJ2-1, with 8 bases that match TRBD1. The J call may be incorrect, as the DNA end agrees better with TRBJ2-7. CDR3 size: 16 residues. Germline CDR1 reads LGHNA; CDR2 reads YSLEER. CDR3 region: CASSHGQGAIYNEQYF. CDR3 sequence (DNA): TGCGCCAGCAGCCACGGCCAGGGGGCTATTTACAATGAGCAGTACTTC.

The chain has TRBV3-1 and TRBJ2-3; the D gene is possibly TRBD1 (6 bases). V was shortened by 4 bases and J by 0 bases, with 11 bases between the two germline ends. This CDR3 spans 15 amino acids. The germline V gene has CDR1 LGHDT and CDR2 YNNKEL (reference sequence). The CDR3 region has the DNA TGTGCCAGCAGCCCCCTACAGGGAAGCACAGATACGCAGTATTTT. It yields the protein CASSPLQGSTDTQYF.

The CDR3 coding sequence is TGCAGCGCTACGGGGCGGCTCACAGATACGCAGTATTTT. Its translation: CSATGRLTDTQYF. The V gene is TRBV29-1, the J gene TRBJ2-3; perhaps D is TRBD1 or TRBD2 (5 bases each). The CDR3 spans 13 residues. Per the germline V gene, CDR1 is SQVTM and CDR2 is ANQGSEA. The V and J ends lost 7 bases and 2 bases respectively, with 13 bases between them.

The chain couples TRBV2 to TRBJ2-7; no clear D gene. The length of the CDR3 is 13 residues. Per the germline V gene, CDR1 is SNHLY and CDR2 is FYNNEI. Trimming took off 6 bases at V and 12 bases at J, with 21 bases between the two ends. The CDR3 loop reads CASRDGIWALWYF. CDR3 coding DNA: TGTGCCAGCAGGGATGGCATATGGGCTTTGTGGTACTTC.

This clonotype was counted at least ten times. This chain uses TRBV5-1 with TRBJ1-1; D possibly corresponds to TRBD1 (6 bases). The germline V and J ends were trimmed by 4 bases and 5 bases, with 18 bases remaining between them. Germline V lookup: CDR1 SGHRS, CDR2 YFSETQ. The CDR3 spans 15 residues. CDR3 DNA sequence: TGCGCCAGCAGCCTTTCCTGGGGGGCGAGGACTGAAGCTTTCTTT. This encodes CASSLSWGARTEAFF.

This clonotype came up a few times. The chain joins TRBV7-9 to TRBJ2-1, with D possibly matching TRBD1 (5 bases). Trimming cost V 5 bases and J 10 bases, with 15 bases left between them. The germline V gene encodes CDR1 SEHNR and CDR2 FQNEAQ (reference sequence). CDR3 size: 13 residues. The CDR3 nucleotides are TGTGCCAGCAGCGGACCTGGGGCTGCCGAGCAGTTCTTC. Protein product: CASSGPGAAEQFF.

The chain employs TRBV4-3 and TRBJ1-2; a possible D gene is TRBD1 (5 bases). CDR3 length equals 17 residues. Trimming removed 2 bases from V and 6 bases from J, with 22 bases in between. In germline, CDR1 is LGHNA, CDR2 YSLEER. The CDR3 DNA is TGCGCCAGCAGCCAACAAAGAACCGACGGGACCAGCCATGGCTACACCTTC. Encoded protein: CASSQQRTDGTSHGYTF.

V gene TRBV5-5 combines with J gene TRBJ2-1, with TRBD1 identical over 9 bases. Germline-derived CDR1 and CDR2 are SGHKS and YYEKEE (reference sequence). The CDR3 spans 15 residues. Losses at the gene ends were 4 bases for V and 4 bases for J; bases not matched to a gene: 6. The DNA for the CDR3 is TGTGCCAGCAGCCCGAAACAGGGGGCATACAATGAGCAGTTCTTC. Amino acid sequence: CASSPKQGAYNEQFF.

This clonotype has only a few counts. The CDR3 DNA reads TGCAGTGCTAGAGAAAGACGACAGTATGGCTACACCTTC. It translates to CSARERRQYGYTF. The chain has TRBV20-1 and TRBJ1-2; tentatively, D is TRBD1 (5 bases). The V gene lost 0 bases and the J gene lost 5 bases, with 10 bases spanning the gap. Germline V gives CDR1 DFQATT, CDR2 SNEGSKA (reference sequence). The CDR3 length is 13 residues.

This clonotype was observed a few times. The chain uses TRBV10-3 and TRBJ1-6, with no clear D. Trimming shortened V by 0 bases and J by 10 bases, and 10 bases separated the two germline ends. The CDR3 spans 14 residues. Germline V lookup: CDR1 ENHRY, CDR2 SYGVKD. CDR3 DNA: TGTGCCATCAGTGAGTCCCGGCAGCGGTCACCCCTCCACTTT. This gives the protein CAISESRQRSPLHF.

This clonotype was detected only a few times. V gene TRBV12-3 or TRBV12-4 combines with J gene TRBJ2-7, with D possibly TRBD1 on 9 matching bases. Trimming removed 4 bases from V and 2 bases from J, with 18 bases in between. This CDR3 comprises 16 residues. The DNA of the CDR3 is TGTGCCAGCAGTTCCCGCGGGGGGACAGGGACCTACGAGCAGTACTTC. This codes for CASSSRGGTGTYEQYF.

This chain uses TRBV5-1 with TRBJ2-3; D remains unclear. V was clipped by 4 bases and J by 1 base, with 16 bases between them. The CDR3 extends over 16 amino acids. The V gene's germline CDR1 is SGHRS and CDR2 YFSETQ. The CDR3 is CASSKDPSTGTDTQYF. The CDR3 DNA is TGCGCCAGCAGCAAGGACCCTTCTACAGGCACAGATACGCAGTATTTT.

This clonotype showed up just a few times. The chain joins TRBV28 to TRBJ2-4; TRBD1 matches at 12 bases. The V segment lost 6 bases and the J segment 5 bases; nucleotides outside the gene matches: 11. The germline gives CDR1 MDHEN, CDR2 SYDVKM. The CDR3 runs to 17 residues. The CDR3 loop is CASSRDRGLRLENIQYF. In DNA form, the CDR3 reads TGTGCCAGCAGCCGGGACAGGGGGCTACGACTGGAAAACATTCAGTACTTC.

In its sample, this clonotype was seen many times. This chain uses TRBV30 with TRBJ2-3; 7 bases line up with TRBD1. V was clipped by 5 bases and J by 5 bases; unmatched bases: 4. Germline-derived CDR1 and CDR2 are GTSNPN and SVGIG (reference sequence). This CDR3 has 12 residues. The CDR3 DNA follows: TGTGCCTGGGAGTCAGGGGGAGATACGCAGTATTTT. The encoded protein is CAWESGGDTQYF.

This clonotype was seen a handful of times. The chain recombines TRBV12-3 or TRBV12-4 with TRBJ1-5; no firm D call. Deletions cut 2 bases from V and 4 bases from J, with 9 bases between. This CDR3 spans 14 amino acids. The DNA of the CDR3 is TGTGCCAGCAGTTTATGGTACACGAATCAGCCCCAGCATTTT. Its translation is CASSLWYTNQPQHF.